This T cell receptor beta chain was observed in a study of cytomegalovirus exposure and HLA in healthy donors. Note on this clone: Antigen: not known.

Looked up from germline, CDR1 is SGHNT and CDR2 is YYREEE (reference sequence). The CDR3 is 15 amino acids. Unmatched junction bases numbered 6, after V lost 3 bases and J lost 5 bases. Study-level findings and limits: Common viral pathogens seemed, in a later analysis, to connect with several of the most significant clusters.

PCR was performed using 60 Vbeta and 13 Jbeta primers. Using immunoSEQ multiplex PCR, the repertoire was profiled, and TCRdb retains in-frame clones only, with some absent. In the table there are 140,000 or so clones, 65% to 85% of which are singletons. The chain joins TRBV5-4 to TRBJ2-7; 12 bases agree with TRBD1. The sample taken for sequencing was PBMCs. This TCR derives from a male donor in good health and CMV-seronegative. Here the CDR3 DNA reads TGTGCCAGCAGCTCGCGGGACAGGGGGCGCGACGAGCAGTACTTC. This encodes CASSSRDRGRDEQYF.